The rows below give T cell receptor beta chains drawn from one sample of a study of identical twins. In TCRdb, the 5' RACE reads were re-called with MiXCR into one record per CDR3 protein. The profile shows 1.5 million or so distinct CDR3 sequences, under 35% of them singletons. The sequencing input was cord blood. These receptors were obtained from a newborn girl in good health. Each CDR3 is given with its conserved first and last residue. The order of the fields is D gene, clone size, J gene, V gene, CDR3 DNA, CDR3 protein. D genes are given only for firm matches. Part of the rows lack a size; the others show once, few, many or a class for expanded clones.

-	-	TRBJ1-2	TRBV4-2	TGTGCCAGCAGCCACAGGGGACACTATGGCTACACCTTC	CASSHRGHYGYTF
TRBD2	-	TRBJ2-1	TRBV20-1	TGCAGTGCTCCGTCCCTAACTACTAGCGGGAAGGCCTACAATGAGCAGTTCTTC	CSAPSLTTSGKAYNEQFF
-	few	TRBJ2-1	TRBV20-1	TGCAGTGCTCGGGAAGGCGGGGTAGGGCAGTTCTTC	CSAREGGVGQFF
TRBD2	few	TRBJ2-7	TRBV20-1	TGCAGTGCTAGAGAGGACTTAGCGGGAAGGAGCTCCTACGAGCAGTACTTC	CSAREDLAGRSSYEQYF
-	-	TRBJ2-5	TRBV3-1	TGTGCCAGCAGCCGCAGGGCCGCTCAAGAGACCCAGTACTTC	CASSRRAAQETQYF
-	many	TRBJ2-7	TRBV28	TGTGCCAGCACCGTAGCCACAGGGTACTACGAGCAGTACTTC	CASTVATGYYEQYF
-	few	TRBJ1-5	TRBV12-3/TRBV12-4	TGTGCCAGCACGGGCCCCAATCAGCCCCAGCATTTT	CASTGPNQPQHF
-	-	TRBJ2-7	TRBV20-1	TGCAGTGCTAGGGTTCGGGCGGAGCTCGCTTACAATGAGCAGTACTTC	CSARVRAELAYNEQYF
-	-	TRBJ1-5	TRBV29-1	TGCAGCGTTGATCCCGGGAGGGGTCAGCCCCAGCATTTT	CSVDPGRGQPQHF
-	few	TRBJ1-4	TRBV30	TGTGCCTGGAGTGTACTAGGGCACGTCAATGAAAAACTGTTTTTT	CAWSVLGHVNEKLFF
-	few	TRBJ2-7	TRBV6-1	TGTGCCAGCAGTGACTATCCTACCTACGAGCAGTACTTC	CASSDYPTYEQYF
-	-	TRBJ2-1	TRBV5-1	TGCGCCAGCAGCGAGGGGACAAGCTCCTACAATGAGCGGTTCTTC	CASSEGTSSYNERFF
-	-	TRBJ1-2	TRBV7-2	TGTGCCAGCAGCGGCCACAGGGTCCCTAACTATGGCTACACCTTC	CASSGHRVPNYGYTF
TRBD2	-	TRBJ2-7	TRBV10-3	TGTGCCATCAGTGAGGGAGCGGGGGATGACCCCTACGAGCAGTACTTC	CAISEGAGDDPYEQYF
-	-	TRBJ1-3	TRBV7-6	TGTGCCAGCAGCTTAGCCCCCGGACACCCTTACTCTGGAAACACCATATATTTT	CASSLAPGHPYSGNTIYF
-	-	TRBJ2-1	TRBV20-1	TGCAGTGCTGGCAGGTCGCGACTAGTAGCCTACAATGAGCAGTTCTTC	CSAGRSRLVAYNEQFF